Presented here are 14 T cell receptor beta chains from one specimen sequenced in a study of control samples from healthy donors and cancer patients. Assay: immunoSEQ multiplex PCR; the TCRdb copy retains only in-frame clones and omits some. This table has more than 12,000 clones, roughly 80% appearing once. The sample comprised formalin-fixed, paraffin-embedded tissue. The receptors stem from a female donor with lung cancer.

The chain is built from TRBV3-1 (or the pseudogene TRBV3-2) and TRBJ2-5; possible D gene TRBD2, 6 bases. V dropped 4 bases and J dropped 5 bases, with 11 bases sitting between them. The CDR3 contains 13 residues. Germline V gene sequence: CDR1 LGHDT, CDR2 YNNKEL (reference sequence). CDR3 sequence (DNA): TGTGCCAGCAGCCGAGGGACTTGGGAGACCCAGTACTTC. Translation: CASSRGTWETQYF.

This sequence joins TRBV4-1 and TRBJ2-7; 7 bases match TRBD2. With V trimmed by 3 bases and J by 7 bases, 12 bases remained unmatched. Germline values: CDR1 MGHRA, CDR2 YSYEKL. This CDR3 contains 15 residues. CDR3 protein: CASSQAGSGTGEQYF. The DNA for the CDR3 is TGCGCCAGCAGCCAGGCCGGAAGCGGGACGGGAGAGCAGTACTTC.

Concerning this clone: One end of the junction is discordant with germline, which a read error may explain. J is TRBJ1-2 and V is TRBV19; no firm D call. CDR1 and CDR2 from the germline V gene are LNHDA and SQIVND (reference sequence). The CDR3 extends over 13 amino acids. The CDR3 region has the DNA TGTGCCAGTAGTATAGTAGCTAACTATGACTACACCTTC. This gives the protein CASSIVANYDYTF.

The V and J genes are TRBV12-3 or TRBV12-4 and TRBJ2-7; D perhaps matches TRBD2 (5 bases). This CDR3 spans 12 amino acids. Trimming took off 5 bases at V and 6 bases at J, with 11 bases between the two ends. Here the CDR3 reads CASSLIRGEQYF. CDR3 bases: TGTGCCAGCAGTCTTATCCGGGGCGAGCAGTACTTC.

About this clone: The sample has other DNA sequences that encode this CDR3 too. This chain uses TRBV29-1 with TRBJ2-2; TRBD1 agrees at 7 bases. The V gene's germline CDR1 is SQVTM and CDR2 ANQGSEA. V trimming: 6 bases; J trimming: 4 bases; junction bases outside the gene matches: 8. This CDR3 spans 14 amino acids. The CDR3 loop is CSVGGRGFTGELFF. The CDR3 nucleotides are TGCAGCGTCGGAGGCAGGGGGTTCACCGGGGAGCTGTTTTTT.

This clone showed up just a few times. The V and J genes are TRBV5-1 and TRBJ2-3; TRBD1 matches at 9 bases. Germline assignment: CDR1 SGHRS and CDR2 YFSETQ. The CDR3 runs 15 residues. The J segment lost 3 bases and the V segment lost 1 base, leaving 3 bases of the junction unmatched. In DNA form, the CDR3 reads TGCGCCAGCAGCTTGTTTGGACAGGGGACAGATACGCAGTATTTT. This codes for CASSLFGQGTDTQYF.

The chain links TRBV7-9 to TRBJ1-1, with TRBD1 matching 8 bases. CDR3 length: 15 residues. The germline CDR1 and CDR2 sequences are SEHNR and FQNEAQ (reference sequence). After removal of 3 bases from V and 5 bases from J, the junction contained 8 bases not matched to a gene. The CDR3 reads CASSFTTGVGTEAFF. The CDR3 nucleotides read TGTGCCAGCAGCTTTACGACAGGGGTGGGAACTGAAGCTTTCTTT.

The chain links TRBV27 to TRBJ2-5; D unclear. The CDR3 spans 15 residues. The germline V gene encodes CDR1 MNHEY and CDR2 SMNVEV (reference sequence). Trimming removed 3 bases at V and 1 base at J, with 12 bases between. The CDR3 DNA follows: TGTGCCAGCAGTTTTATGTACGGCCCCCAAGAGACCCAGTACTTC. Amino acids: CASSFMYGPQETQYF.

This chain's CDR3 is CASSRGTGRAGELFF. The CDR3 region has the DNA TGTGCCAGCAGCCGAGGGACAGGGCGGGCCGGGGAGCTGTTTTTT. The chain carries TRBV6-5 and TRBJ2-2; 9 bases match TRBD1. The CDR3 has 15 amino acids. CDR1 is MNHEY and CDR2 is SVGAGI in the germline V gene. The trim removed 6 bases at V and 6 bases at J, leaving 8 bases unmatched.

This clone was detected only once. The rearrangement links TRBV5-1 to TRBJ1-2; 7 bases map to TRBD1. V was pared by 4 bases and J by 4 bases, with 7 bases of the junction left unmatched. CDR1 and CDR2 (germline): SGHRS, YFSETQ. CDR3 length equals 14 residues. In DNA, the CDR3 is TGCGCCAGCAGCACTGGACAGGTGGGCTATGGCTACACCTTC. Translating gives CASSTGQVGYGYTF. The entire variable domain, with the rest obtained from reference TRBV5-1 and TRBJ1-2, is as follows: KAGVTQTPRYLIKTRGQQVTLSCSPISGHRSVSWYQQTPGQGLQFLFEYFSETQRNKGNFPGRFSGRQFSNSRSEMNVSTLELGDSALYLCASSTGQVGYGYTFGSGTRLTVV.

The chain has TRBV21-1 and TRBJ1-2. TRBV21-1 counts as a pseudogene. The CDR3 is made up of 16 amino acids. DNA of the CDR3: TGTGCCAGCAGCAAAGTCTTAGGGAGGGGGCGCTATGGCTACACCTTC. Translating it yields CASSKVLGRGRYGYTF.

A single count supports this clone. This chain connects TRBV7-9 to TRBJ1-2; a weak D match, TRBD1 (5 bases). This CDR3 region has 12 residues. Between the trimmed V and J ends, which lost 4 bases and 7 bases, there was a span of 10 bases. Germline assignment: CDR1 SEHNR and CDR2 FQNEAQ (reference sequence). The CDR3 reads CASSSQGIGYTF. For the CDR3, the DNA is TGTGCCAGCAGCTCCCAGGGAATTGGCTACACCTTC.

By share of the sample, this clone is medium-sized. The chain links TRBV2 to TRBJ2-7; 8 nucleotides line up with TRBD2. Germline V gene sequence: CDR1 SNHLY, CDR2 FYNNEI. V trimming: 6 bases; J trimming: 3 bases; junction bases outside the gene matches: 10. This CDR3 comprises 15 residues. CDR3 coding DNA: TGTGCCAGCAGATATACTAGCGGAGAGGGCTACGAGCAGTACTTC. This translates into CASRYTSGEGYEQYF.

The table lists this clone with a count of one. Other DNA sequences within the sample encode an identical CDR3. The rearrangement links TRBV7-9 to TRBJ1-1; D remains ambiguous. CDR3 length: 17 amino acids. The germline V gene has CDR1 SEHNR and CDR2 FQNEAQ (reference sequence). Trimming took off 1 base at V and 4 bases at J, with 19 bases between the two ends. CDR3 sequence (DNA): TGTGCCAGCAGCTTAGGTCTCGGGTCCCCTGTTGGCACTGAAGCTTTCTTT. This translates into CASSLGLGSPVGTEAFF.